This entry is about one TCR beta chain. Its antigen is not identified. These data come from a study of T cell responses to AZD1222 COVID-19 vaccine. Study outcomes and limitations: A rise in Spike-specific TCR breadth and depth followed two AZD1222 doses. None of the repertoires were sampled until the peak T cell response had passed. Only five to seven AZD1222 recipients were seropositive at baseline. Within unmutated variant regions lay the reported targets of nearly half of spike-specific TCRs.

Only in-frame clones appear in the TCRdb table, and some are missing; sequencing was by immunoSEQ multiplex PCR. The data hold 150,000 or so clones, with about nine tenths observed a single time. CDR1 and CDR2 (germline): MNHNS, SASEGT. Trimming removed 2 bases from V and 4 bases from J, with 14 bases in between. There are 15 residues in the CDR3. This specimen was peripheral blood, taken on day 0 of AZD1222 vaccination. The chain carries TRBV6-1 and TRBJ1-1; D uncertain. This sequence originates from an adult in good health. The CDR3 DNA reads TGTGCCAGCAGTGAACCCCCAGGTTGGGGCACTGAAGCTTTCTTT. It encodes CASSEPPGWGTEAFF.